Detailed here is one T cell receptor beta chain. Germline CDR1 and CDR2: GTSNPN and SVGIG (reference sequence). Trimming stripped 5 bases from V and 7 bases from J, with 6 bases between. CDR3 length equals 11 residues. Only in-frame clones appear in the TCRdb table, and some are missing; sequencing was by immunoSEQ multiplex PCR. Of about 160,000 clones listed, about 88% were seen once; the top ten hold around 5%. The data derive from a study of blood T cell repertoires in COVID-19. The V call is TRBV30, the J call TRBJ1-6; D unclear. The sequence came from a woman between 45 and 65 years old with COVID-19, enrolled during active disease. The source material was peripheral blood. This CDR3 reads CAWALNSPLHF. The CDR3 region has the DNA TGTGCCTGGGCCCTAAATTCACCCCTCCACTTT.